Detailed here is one T cell receptor beta chain. Its antigen is unknown. A much larger clone differs by one base, so this may be a read error. These data are taken from a study of CD8+CD57+ T cells in acquired aplastic anemia. Study in general: Sorted cells (CD4+ and CD8+) yielded DNA amounts that averaged approximately 3.2 ug.

Deletions cut 6 bases from V and 6 bases from J, with 19 bases between. The CDR3 spans 15 residues. Germline CDR1 and CDR2: KGHDR and SFDVKD. The study, taken as a whole, reports: Some 28 CD8+ CDR3 sequences occurred in both the patients and the controls.

Before being chosen for sequencing, patients had shown CD8+CD57+ cell expansion by flow cytometry. Using genomic DNA as the template, TCR beta VDJ and CDR3 profiling was carried out. One entry per CDR3 protein, called by TCRdb with MiXCR from the reads. The sample holds approximately 40,000 distinct CDR3 sequences, over 55% seen once. The V gene is TRBV24-1, the J gene TRBJ1-1, with D unresolved. This sequence was found in a human donor with aplastic anemia. The specimen sequenced was sorted CD4+, CD8+, or CD8+CD57+ T cells (not recorded which) from PBMCs. The CDR3 nucleotides read TGTGCCACCAGTAGACTACCTATTATGGGAGCTGAAGCTTTCTTT. Amino acids: CATSRLPIMGAEAFF.